A single sample gave rise to the 14 T cell receptor beta chains below, sequenced in a study of identical twins. One entry per CDR3 protein results from TCRdb running MiXCR on the 5' RACE reads. This repertoire shows some 590,000 distinct CDR3 sequences, more than 9% found once; its top ten account for roughly 3%. This sample was also put to use in a study of yellow fever vaccine responses in identical twins.

Input material: PBMCs. The receptors come from a woman between 18 and 30 years old in good health.

This clonotype was observed many times. The chain is built from TRBV25-1 and TRBJ2-3; 8 bases are a match to TRBD2. This CDR3 has 18 amino acids. In germline, CDR1 is MGHDK, CDR2 SYGVNS. V shed 3 bases, J shed 1 base, and the junction held 12 bases outside the gene matches. CDR3 nucleotide sequence: TGTGCCAGCAGTGACCCCTTCAGCGGGAGAGCGGGCACAGATACGCAGTATTTT. Amino acid sequence: CASSDPFSGRAGTDTQYF.

This clonotype has only a few counts. The J gene is TRBJ2-7, the V gene TRBV25-1; weak D call: TRBD2 (6 bases). Germline V gene data show CDR1 as MGHDK and CDR2 as SYGVNS. The germline V and J ends were trimmed by 0 bases and 3 bases, with 12 bases remaining between them. This CDR3 spans 15 amino acids. The CDR3 loop is CASSEYRAGSYEQYF. DNA of the CDR3: TGTGCCAGCAGTGAATATCGTGCCGGGAGCTACGAGCAGTACTTC.

This clonotype appeared many times. The chain is built from TRBV27 and TRBJ1-1; D gene uncertain. CDR1 is MNHEY, CDR2 SMNVEV, per germline (reference sequence). V was shortened by 5 bases and J by 1 base, with 14 bases between the two germline ends. This CDR3 spans 15 amino acids. The CDR3 sequence: CASSLGTGSNTEAFF. In nucleotides, the CDR3 is TGTGCCAGCAGTCTGGGTACCGGGTCGAACACTGAAGCTTTCTTT.

This clonotype appeared a few times. The gene calls are TRBV29-1 and TRBJ2-7; no firm D call. The CDR3 contains 11 residues. Between the trimmed V and J ends, which lost 2 bases and 6 bases, there was a span of 8 bases. Per the germline V gene, CDR1 is SQVTM and CDR2 is ANQGSEA. The CDR3 DNA follows: TGCAGCGTTGAATCTCTTGGCGAGCAGTACTTC. Protein: CSVESLGEQYF.

This clonotype was counted at least ten times. This chain joins TRBV5-6 and TRBJ1-5; possibly TRBD1 for D (6 bases). Per the germline V gene, CDR1 is SGHDT and CDR2 is YYEEEE. The CDR3 extends over 16 amino acids. V was clipped by 2 bases and J by 6 bases, with 18 bases between them. CDR3 nucleotide sequence: TGTGCCAGCAGCTTTACGGAGGGGGGAAGGTCTCAGCCCCAGCATTTT. Translating gives CASSFTEGGRSQPQHF.

This clonotype was observed at least ten times. The chain employs TRBV29-1 and TRBJ2-5; weak D call: TRBD1 (6 bases). This CDR3 is 11 amino acids long. From germline, CDR1 is SQVTM and CDR2 ANQGSEA. Trimming removed 7 bases at V and 3 bases at J, with 9 bases between. CDR3: CSGGQKETQYF. The DNA for the CDR3 is TGCAGCGGAGGACAGAAAGAGACCCAGTACTTC.

The chain combines TRBV18 with TRBJ2-1; TRBD2 might be the D (6 bases). The CDR3 is 13 amino acids. The germline V gene has CDR1 KGHSH and CDR2 LQKENI. V was pared by 8 bases and J by 4 bases, with 12 bases between. The CDR3 loop is CASAAGSYNEQFF. CDR3 bases: TGTGCCAGCGCTGCCGGGAGTTACAATGAGCAGTTCTTC.

This clonotype was observed a handful of times. The V gene is TRBV5-1, the J gene TRBJ2-2; 7 bases fit TRBD1. Germline loops: CDR1 SGHRS, CDR2 YFSETQ. The CDR3 runs to 15 residues. With 0 bases clipped from V and 5 bases from J, the junction kept 4 bases outside the gene matches. The CDR3 sequence: CASSLGDRGTGELFF. CDR3 nucleotide sequence: TGCGCCAGCAGCTTGGGGGACAGAGGGACCGGGGAGCTGTTTTTT.

This clonotype was detected many times. The chain employs TRBV10-3 and TRBJ1-1; the D is unclear. The CDR3 is 14 residues long. V dropped 4 bases and J dropped 4 bases, with 13 bases sitting between them. The V gene's germline CDR1 is ENHRY and CDR2 SYGVKD. The DNA of the CDR3 is TGTGCCATCAGTGGACCGGCTCGTCGCACTGAAGCTTTCTTT. It specifies CAISGPARRTEAFF.

The chain employs TRBV5-1 and TRBJ2-3; D perhaps matches TRBD1 (7 bases). The germline gives CDR1 SGHRS, CDR2 YFSETQ. This CDR3 is 16 amino acids long. V lost 4 bases to trimming and J lost 2 bases, with 17 bases between them. CDR3 sequence: CASSAGQQIPTDTQYF. The CDR3 nucleotides read TGCGCCAGCAGCGCGGGACAGCAGATTCCCACAGATACGCAGTATTTT.

This clonotype was detected ten times or more. The genes are TRBV20-1 and TRBJ2-3; TRBD2 aligns across 10 bases. This CDR3 contains 16 residues. Germline V gene data show CDR1 as DFQATT and CDR2 as SNEGSKA (reference sequence). V trimming: 3 bases; J trimming: 0 bases; junction bases outside the gene matches: 6. The DNA of the CDR3 is TGCAGTGCTAGGGACGTACTAGCGGGGAGCACAGATACGCAGTATTTT. It encodes CSARDVLAGSTDTQYF.

This chain links TRBV7-2 with TRBJ2-1, with 7 bases fitting TRBD2. Germline V gene sequence: CDR1 SGHTA, CDR2 FQGNSA. J lost 15 bases, V lost 6 bases, and 11 bases had no gene match. There are 12 residues in the CDR3. CDR3 loop: CASRPDVTGGFF. CDR3 DNA: TGTGCCAGCAGACCGGATGTGACGGGGGGGTTCTTC.

This clonotype was seen at least ten times. The rearrangement links TRBV5-1 to TRBJ2-2; unclear D gene. This CDR3 has 14 residues. Germline V gene lookup returns CDR1 SGHRS and CDR2 YFSETQ. V lost 3 bases to trimming and J lost 2 bases, with 8 bases between them. The CDR3 sequence is CASSSSSNTGELFF. CDR3 DNA sequence: TGCGCCAGCAGCTCAAGCAGTAACACCGGGGAGCTGTTTTTT.

This clonotype was counted a few times. This rearrangement joins TRBV7-9 to TRBJ2-3; D gene ambiguous. The ends were cut back, 0 bases at V and 2 bases at J, with 12 bases in the middle. The CDR3 covers 16 residues. Germline V gene sequence: CDR1 SEHNR, CDR2 FQNEAQ (reference sequence). The CDR3 DNA reads TGTGCCAGCAGCTTAGCTGTATTAGCCTCCACAGATACGCAGTATTTT. Its protein product is CASSLAVLASTDTQYF.